The following is a TCR beta chain sequence with its context. The specificity of this receptor is unknown. Per-base quality was not reported, and no clone a single base away is much larger than it. According to the study, the label for this sample's time point signals: individuals recovered from natural SARS-CoV-2 infection. The immunoSEQ Assay was used to sequence TCRbeta CDR3 regions. After extraction, genomic DNA underwent amplification by bias-controlled multiplex PCR, followed by high-throughput sequencing. The study's processing was this. Collapsing and filtering of sequences were performed to quantify the absolute abundance of each unique TCRbeta CDR3 region. T cell fraction was estimated by normalizing TCRbeta template counts to usable DNA, which was measured by amplifying reference genes present in all nucleated cells. Repertoire TCRs were annotated as SARS-CoV-2-specific when V gene, CDR3 amino acid sequence and J gene were exactly matched to a known reactive TCR set. The reference SARS-CoV-2 TCR set was derived from MIRA and filtered for enrichment in COVID-19-positive ImmuneCODE repertoires, a step that removed public or cross-reactive TCRs. Using the MIRA antigens, annotated TCRs were further analysed by specific ORF or by position within an ORF. Depth was the summed frequency of annotated unique rearrangements, while breadth was defined as annotated unique rearrangements over total unique productive rearrangements. Two-sided Wilcoxon rank-sum tests were used to compare TCR breadth between groups. Held by TCRdb, this immuneACCESS table contains in-frame sequences only and omits some clones. Under half of the omission traces to an unresolved V gene where checked; the cause of the rest is unknown. The V and J calls and the clone size are those of that table, but D and trimming were determined from the DNA. The sample table records about 350,000 clones; 90% to 95% of these occur just once. Roughly 3.9% of the sample rests with the top ten.

These data come from a study of Ad26.COV2.S vaccination and SARS-CoV-2 variants (dated by TCRdb to the early 2020s). In terms of the full investigation: Sequencing of the TCRbeta repertoire served to evaluate the specificity and breadth of SARS-CoV-2-reactive T cell receptors following Ad26.COV2.S vaccination. A total of about 30 samples were included in the TCR-sequenced set, comprising some 20 Ad26.COV2.S vaccine recipients, 5 placebo recipients and 8 SARS-CoV-2 convalescent individuals. Overall study results and their limits: Compared with placebo recipients, Ad26.COV2.S recipients showed higher spike-specific TCR breadth (P = 0.0014). After vaccination, substantial breadth of spike-specific CD8+ and CD4+ T cell responses was reported. Vaccine and placebo recipients had comparable non-spike TCR breadth, which fits with the vaccine containing only spike. According to the authors, total T cell responses may have been underestimated by the TCR breadth and depth analyses.

V is shortened by 5 bases, J by 4 bases, and the region joining them spans 9 bases. Spanning cysteine to phenylalanine, the CDR3 consists of 12 amino acids. The sequence is cut down to CDR3 DNA, 36 bases in frame from base 1. For CDR1 and CDR2, the germline V gene lists SGHTS and YDEGEE. The sequence joins TRBV5-8 to TRBJ1-2, with no reliable assignment of the D segment. Sequenced here: peripheral blood, sampled after recovery from COVID-19. The sequence was collected from a human donor who had recovered from COVID-19. The CDR3 corresponds to CASSPDGYGYTF. The DNA sequence reads TGTGCCAGCAGTCCGGACGGCTATGGCTACACCTTC.